This T cell receptor beta chain was recorded in a study of a mutant IDH1 vaccine in newly diagnosed glioma. Study in general: Patients in the study were vaccinated eight times, receiving shots in weeks 1, 3, 5, 7, 11, 15, 19 and 23. Vaccine administration was initiated 4-6 weeks following radiotherapy alone, or with temozolomide cycles.

Looked up from germline, CDR1 is LNHNV and CDR2 is YYDKDF (reference sequence). CDR3 length: 15 residues. V was cut by 7 bases and J by 7 bases, with 21 bases left in between. With respect to this clone: Its antigen is not known.

Produced via immunoSEQ multiplex PCR; TCRdb's table is partial and in-frame only. The sample carries some 55,000 clones, just under 90% recorded once. Noted time point: week 5, during vaccination. Vaccinated patients received 300 ug of mutant IDH1 20-mer peptide per dose, with topical imiquimod. Astrocytomas that were new, WHO grade 3 or 4, IDH1-mutant and ATRX-lost were present in the donors. Study results and limitations: In just under 95% of patients, immune responses induced by the vaccine occurred.

The source is a woman aged 40 to 50 with glioma. The gene calls are TRBV15 and TRBJ2-3; a weak D match, TRBD1 (6 bases). This specimen consisted of PBMCs, obtained from a glioma patient whose treatment included an IDH1 peptide vaccine. The CDR3 here is CATKVDEGVGYTQYF. The CDR3 DNA follows: TGTGCCACCAAGGTCGACGAGGGGGTAGGGTATACGCAGTATTTT.